A single sample gave rise to the 5 T cell receptor beta chains below, sequenced in a study of blood T cell repertoires in COVID-19. Assay used: immunoSEQ multiplex PCR; TCRdb lists only in-frame clones, some missing. The sample lists about 35,000 clones; approximately 78% were seen once. Sequenced: peripheral blood. The origin of the receptors is a human donor in a cohort sampled during active or convalescent COVID-19. The donor label of this sample is uncertain.

There are a few counts of this clone. The chain couples TRBV11-3 to TRBJ2-5; possibly TRBD2 for D (6 bases). V was shortened by 5 bases and J by 0 bases, with 13 bases between the two germline ends. Germline V lookup: CDR1 SGHNT, CDR2 YENEEA. The CDR3 loop spans 15 amino acids. CDR3 amino acids: CASSPGTSHQETQYF. The CDR3 DNA reads TGTGCCAGCAGCCCCGGGACTTCCCACCAAGAGACCCAGTACTTC.

The sample holds one count of this clone. The rearrangement uses TRBV6-2 or TRBV6-3 and TRBJ1-1; D may be TRBD1 (5 bases). CDR3 length: 14 residues. Trimming took 2 bases from V and 3 from J, leaving 10 bases between them. The germline V gene encodes CDR1 MNHEY and CDR2 SVGEGT. The CDR3 DNA follows: TGTGCCAGCAGTTACAAGTTAGGGGACACTGAAGCTTTCTTT. Protein: CASSYKLGDTEAFF.

This clone was detected only a few times. This chain uses TRBV11-3 with TRBJ2-7; 11 bases are shared with TRBD2. The CDR3 extends over 17 amino acids. V shed 4 bases, J shed 6 bases, and the junction held 14 bases outside the gene matches. In germline, CDR1 is SGHNT, CDR2 YENEEA. CDR3 loop: CASSSTKLLAGVGEQYF. CDR3 coding DNA: TGTGCCAGCAGCTCCACTAAGTTACTAGCGGGAGTTGGCGAGCAGTACTTC.

The rearrangement joins TRBV5-1 to TRBJ2-1, with TRBD1 matching over 8 bases. The CDR3 length is 16 residues. The germline V gene has CDR1 SGHRS and CDR2 YFSETQ. The V gene end was trimmed by 0 bases and the J gene end by 4 bases; junction bases not matched to a gene: 6. Here the CDR3 reads CASSLDPGGGYNEQFF. The CDR3 bases are TGCGCCAGCAGCTTGGATCCAGGGGGCGGATACAATGAGCAGTTCTTC.

The gene calls are TRBV6-2 or TRBV6-3 and TRBJ2-7; possibly TRBD2 for D (6 bases). The CDR3 runs to 16 residues. V shed 3 bases and J shed 3 bases, with 18 bases lying between them. Per the germline V gene, CDR1 is MNHEY and CDR2 is SVGEGT. The CDR3 region has the DNA TGTGCCAGCAGTTATCCCGAAGGACTCGGGGGCTACGAGCAGTACTTC. Translating gives CASSYPEGLGGYEQYF.